The rows below give T cell receptor beta chains drawn from one sample of a study of memory CD4+ T cells and cytomegalovirus serostatus. Clones were sequenced by immunoSEQ multiplex PCR, and TCRdb holds only the in-frame ones, with some missing. The sample includes 50,000 to 60,000 clones, 83% of them seen just once. The specimen sequenced was memory CD4+ T cells from blood. The receptor set was obtained from an adult in good health and CMV-seropositive. Both conserved end residues are part of each CDR3. The D gene is left open where the match is weak. Part of the rows lack a size; the others show once, few, many or a class for expanded clones.

D,V,J,size,DNA,CDR3
.,TRBV6-1,TRBJ2-7,.,TGTGCCAGCAGGGCTCTGGACAGCTACGAGCAGTACTTC,CASRALDSYEQYF
.,TRBV28,TRBJ1-5,.,TGTGCCAGCAGTTCTTATAGCAATCAGCCCCAGCATTTT,CASSSYSNQPQHF
.,TRBV5-3,TRBJ1-5,once,TGTGCCAGAAGCCTGACCGGGCCAAATCATAGCAATCAGCCCCAGCATTTT,CARSLTGPNHSNQPQHF
.,TRBV7-6,TRBJ2-5,.,TGTGCCAGCAGCAGGACTGGAGGGGGGGACCAAGAGACCCAGTACTTC,CASSRTGGGDQETQYF
TRBD1,TRBV9,TRBJ1-4,.,TGTGCCAGCAGCGTAGAGGGACAGCAAAATGAAAAACTGTTTTTT,CASSVEGQQNEKLFF
.,TRBV28,TRBJ1-5,.,TGTGCCAGCAGTTTCTCAGGGGCCCGAAATCAGCCCCAGCATTTT,CASSFSGARNQPQHF
TRBD2,TRBV10-3,TRBJ2-7,once,TGTGCCATCAGTCGGGGGGTTACCACCTACGAGCAGTACTTC,CAISRGVTTYEQYF
.,TRBV25-1,TRBJ2-7,.,TGTGCCAGCAGTCCTCGGACACCAACCTACGAGCAGTACTTC,CASSPRTPTYEQYF
.,TRBV7-6,TRBJ2-1,.,TGTGCCAGCAGCCTAAGACAGGGAGGGGATGAGCAGTTCTTC,CASSLRQGGDEQFF
.,TRBV6-6,TRBJ1-2,.,TGTGCCAGCAGGGAACAGGGTGACTATGGCTACACCTTC,CASREQGDYGYTF
.,TRBV18,TRBJ1-2,once,TGTGCCAGCTCCCGGGACACCCGACAGGGCTACACCTTC,CASSRDTRQGYTF
.,TRBV29-1,TRBJ2-5,.,TGCAGCGTTGACAGGGGCAGAGAGACCCAGTACTTC,CSVDRGRETQYF
.,TRBV19,TRBJ1-1,few,TGTGCCAGTTTCCCTGCTGGAGGTGGCACTGAAGCTTTCTTT,CASFPAGGGTEAFF
.,TRBV14,TRBJ2-5,.,TGTGCCAGCAGCCAAGATGGCGTCCGGGAGACCCAGTACTTC,CASSQDGVRETQYF
TRBD1,TRBV4-3,TRBJ1-4,.,TGCGCCAGCAGTCCGGGACAGGGTGGGAGTGAAAAACTGTTTTTT,CASSPGQGGSEKLFF
.,TRBV7-9,TRBJ1-1,.,TGTGCCAGCAGTGAAAGCCTGAACACTGAAGCTTTCTTT,CASSESLNTEAFF
.,TRBV29-1,TRBJ2-1,.,TGCAGCGTCGACTCCGGGAGAAGCACTGAGCAGTTCTTC,CSVDSGRSTEQFF
.,TRBV5-8,TRBJ1-2,few,TGTGCCAGCAGCTTGGCCTCCAACTATGGCTACACCTTC,CASSLASNYGYTF
TRBD2,TRBV6-4,TRBJ2-2,.,TGTGCCACCCTTGAGACGGGGGGCGGGGAGCTGTTTTTT,CATLETGGGELFF
TRBD2,TRBV28,TRBJ2-1,.,TGTGCCAGCAGTTTAAGACTAGCGGGATCTAATGAGCAGTTCTTC,CASSLRLAGSNEQFF
TRBD1,TRBV7-6,TRBJ1-4,.,TGTGCCAGCAGCCTACGGGACAGGGCAACTAATGAAAAACTGTTTTTT,CASSLRDRATNEKLFF
.,TRBV5-1,TRBJ2-5,.,TGCGCCAGCAGCCCCGGGGTTCAAGAGACCCAGTACTTC,CASSPGVQETQYF
.,TRBV6-6,TRBJ1-3,.,TGTGCCAGCAGTTACAGCCGAGACTCTGGAAACACCATATATTTT,CASSYSRDSGNTIYF
TRBD2,TRBV5-5,TRBJ2-7,.,TGTGCCAGCAGCTTGCGACTAGCGGGAGTAGAGGCCTACGAGCAGTACTTC,CASSLRLAGVEAYEQYF
.,TRBV11-2,TRBJ2-1,.,TGTGCCAGCAGCTATTGGGATGAGCAGTTCTTC,CASSYWDEQFF
.,TRBV7-3,TRBJ2-1,.,TGTGCCAGCAGCCTCTACCCGGACAATGAGCAGTTCTTC,CASSLYPDNEQFF
.,TRBV7-3,TRBJ2-6,few,TGTGCCAGCAGCTTAGTGGGGGAACCTGGGGCCAACGTCCTGACTTTC,CASSLVGEPGANVLTF
.,TRBV6-1,TRBJ1-2,.,TGTGCCAGCAGTGAAGCTGGCAGACGCCGCTATGGCTACACCTTC,CASSEAGRRRYGYTF
TRBD2,TRBV11-2,TRBJ2-2,.,TGTGCCAGCAGCTTACGCCCTAGCGGGAGCTCCGGGGAGCTGTTTTTT,CASSLRPSGSSGELFF
.,TRBV5-1,TRBJ1-3,few,TGCGCCAGCAGCTTGGGAGAGGGATCTGGAAACACCATATATTTT,CASSLGEGSGNTIYF
TRBD1,TRBV7-9,TRBJ1-1,few,TGTGCCAGCAGCGCCGACAGGGGCCGAACGACTGAAGCTTTCTTT,CASSADRGRTTEAFF
TRBD2,TRBV5-1,TRBJ2-5,.,TGCGCCAGCAGCCCGGCGAGGGAGGGAGAGACCCAGTACTTC,CASSPAREGETQYF
.,TRBV5-1,TRBJ1-2,few,TGCGCCAGCAGCTATCATACAGGGATAGAGGGCTACACCTTC,CASSYHTGIEGYTF
.,TRBV18,TRBJ2-5,.,TGTGCCAGCTCACCGGCTTTCGCCCAGTACTTC,CASSPAFAQYF
.,TRBV29-1,TRBJ1-2,few,TGCAGCGCCGCACCGGGACTTTATGGCTACACCTTC,CSAAPGLYGYTF
TRBD2,TRBV30,TRBJ2-1,once,TGTGCCTGGAGTAAGGGACTAGAAAGATACAATGAGCAGTTCTTC,CAWSKGLERYNEQFF
.,TRBV29-1,TRBJ1-2,.,TGCAGCGTCGGGGCCCCTGGCTACACCTTC,CSVGAPGYTF
TRBD1,TRBV10-3,TRBJ1-1,.,TGTGCCATCGGTGGGACAGCGAACACTGAAGCTTTCTTT,CAIGGTANTEAFF
TRBD1,TRBV30,TRBJ2-4,.,TGTGCCTGGGCGGGACAGGGGGCAAACATTCAGTACTTC,CAWAGQGANIQYF
TRBD2,TRBV5-4,TRBJ2-3,.,TGTGCCAGCAGCTTAACTAGCGGGAGGGGGGCAGATACGCAGTATTTT,CASSLTSGRGADTQYF